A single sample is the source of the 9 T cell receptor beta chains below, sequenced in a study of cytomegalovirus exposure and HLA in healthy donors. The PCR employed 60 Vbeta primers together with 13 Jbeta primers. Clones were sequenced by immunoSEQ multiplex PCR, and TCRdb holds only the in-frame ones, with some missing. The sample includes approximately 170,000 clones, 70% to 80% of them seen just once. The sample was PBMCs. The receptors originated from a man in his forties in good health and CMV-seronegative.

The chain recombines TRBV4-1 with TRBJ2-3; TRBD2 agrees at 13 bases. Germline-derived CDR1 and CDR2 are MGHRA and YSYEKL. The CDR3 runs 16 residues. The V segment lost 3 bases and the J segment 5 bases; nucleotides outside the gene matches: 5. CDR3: CASSQGLAGLGDTQYF. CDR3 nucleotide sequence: TGCGCCAGCAGCCAGGGACTAGCGGGATTAGGAGATACGCAGTATTTT.

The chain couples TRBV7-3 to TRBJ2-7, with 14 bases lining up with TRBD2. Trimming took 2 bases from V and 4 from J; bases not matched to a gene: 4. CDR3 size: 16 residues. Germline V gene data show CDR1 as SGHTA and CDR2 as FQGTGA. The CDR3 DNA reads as TGTGCCAGCAGCTTAGGGACTAGCGGGAGTGGTTACGAGCAGTACTTC. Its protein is CASSLGTSGSGYEQYF.

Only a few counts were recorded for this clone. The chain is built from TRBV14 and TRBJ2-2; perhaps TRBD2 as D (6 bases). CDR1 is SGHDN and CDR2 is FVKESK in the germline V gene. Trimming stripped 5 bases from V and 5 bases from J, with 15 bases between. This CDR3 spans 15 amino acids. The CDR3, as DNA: TGTGCCAGCAGCGAGAGACTAGATGAGACCGGGGAGCTGTTTTTT. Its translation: CASSERLDETGELFF. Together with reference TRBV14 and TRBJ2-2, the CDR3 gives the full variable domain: EAGVTQFPSHSVIEKGQTVTLRCDPISGHDNLYWYRRVMGKEIKFLLHFVKESKQDESGMPNNRFLAERTGGTYSTLKVQPAELEDSGVYFCASSERLDETGELFFGEGSRLTVL.

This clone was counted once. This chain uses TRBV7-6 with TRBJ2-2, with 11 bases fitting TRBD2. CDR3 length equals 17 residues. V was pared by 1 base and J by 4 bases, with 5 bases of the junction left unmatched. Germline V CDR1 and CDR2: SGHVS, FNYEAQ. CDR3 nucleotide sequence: TGTGCCAGCAGCTTAGGGACTAGCGGGCTGGTCACCGGGGAGCTGTTTTTT. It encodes CASSLGTSGLVTGELFF.

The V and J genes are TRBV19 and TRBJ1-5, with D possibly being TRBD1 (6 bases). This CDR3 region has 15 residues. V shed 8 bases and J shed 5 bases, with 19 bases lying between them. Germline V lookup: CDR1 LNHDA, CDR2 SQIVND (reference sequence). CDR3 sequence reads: CASENRAVGYQPQHF. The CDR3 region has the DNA TGTGCCAGTGAGAACAGGGCCGTAGGTTATCAGCCCCAGCATTTT. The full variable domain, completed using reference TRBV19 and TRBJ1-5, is DGGITQSPKYLFRKEGQNVTLSCEQNLNHDAMYWYRQDPGQGLRLIYYSQIVNDFQKGDIAEGYSVSREKKESFPLTVTSAQKNPTAFYLCASENRAVGYQPQHFGDGTRLSIL.

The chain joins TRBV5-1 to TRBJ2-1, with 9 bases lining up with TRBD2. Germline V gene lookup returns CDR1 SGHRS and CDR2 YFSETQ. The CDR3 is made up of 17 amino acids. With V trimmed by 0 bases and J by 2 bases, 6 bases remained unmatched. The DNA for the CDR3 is TGCGCCAGCAGCTTGGTATTCGCGGGAGGGCCCTACAATGAGCAGTTCTTC. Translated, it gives CASSLVFAGGPYNEQFF.

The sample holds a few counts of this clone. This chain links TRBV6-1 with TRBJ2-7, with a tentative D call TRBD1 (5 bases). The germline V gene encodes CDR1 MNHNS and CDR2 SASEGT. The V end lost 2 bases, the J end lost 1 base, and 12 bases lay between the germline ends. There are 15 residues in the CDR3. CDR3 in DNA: TGTGCCAGCAGTGAATCCGGGTCAGGGTCCTACGAGCAGTACTTC. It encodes CASSESGSGSYEQYF.

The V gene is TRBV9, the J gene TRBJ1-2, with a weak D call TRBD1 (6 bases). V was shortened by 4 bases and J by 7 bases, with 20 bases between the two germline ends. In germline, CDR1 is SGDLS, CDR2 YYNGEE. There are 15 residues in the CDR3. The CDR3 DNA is TGTGCCAGCAGCCTGGAACGGGTGGGGGCGCGTGGCTACACCTTC. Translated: CASSLERVGARGYTF.

DNA of the CDR3: TGTGCCAGCAGCCGTGACAGCCAAGAGACCCAGTACTTC. Translating gives CASSRDSQETQYF. The chain employs TRBV7-3 and TRBJ2-5; D perhaps matches TRBD1 (5 bases). Trimming took 5 bases from V and 1 from J, leaving 8 bases between them. From germline, CDR1 is SGHTA and CDR2 FQGTGA. The CDR3 covers 13 residues.